The sequence of this T cell receptor (beta chain) was determined in a study of T cells in Graves' hyperthyroidism and ophthalmopathy. The ends were cut back, 3 bases at V and 4 bases at J, with 13 bases in the middle. The CDR3 covers 16 residues. Germline-derived CDR1 and CDR2 are MNHEY and SMNVEV (reference sequence). The sample holds many counts of this clonotype. Regions amplified from RNA transcripts were the TCR beta CDR3 regions. First-round RT-PCR of the TCR CDR3 relied on the HTBI primer set. TCRdb processed the multiplex PCR reads anew with MiXCR; each CDR3 protein has one entry. The sample shows 500,000 to 650,000 distinct CDR3 sequences, more than 14% of them seen only once.

Sequenced input: blood. V gene TRBV27 combines with J gene TRBJ1-6; TRBD1 might be the D (5 bases). The sequence came from a woman aged 50 to 60 with Graves' ophthalmopathy. The CDR3 region is CASSFDRRAYNSPLHF. CDR3 bases: TGTGCCAGCAGTTTTGACAGACGAGCTTATAATTCACCCCTCCACTTT.